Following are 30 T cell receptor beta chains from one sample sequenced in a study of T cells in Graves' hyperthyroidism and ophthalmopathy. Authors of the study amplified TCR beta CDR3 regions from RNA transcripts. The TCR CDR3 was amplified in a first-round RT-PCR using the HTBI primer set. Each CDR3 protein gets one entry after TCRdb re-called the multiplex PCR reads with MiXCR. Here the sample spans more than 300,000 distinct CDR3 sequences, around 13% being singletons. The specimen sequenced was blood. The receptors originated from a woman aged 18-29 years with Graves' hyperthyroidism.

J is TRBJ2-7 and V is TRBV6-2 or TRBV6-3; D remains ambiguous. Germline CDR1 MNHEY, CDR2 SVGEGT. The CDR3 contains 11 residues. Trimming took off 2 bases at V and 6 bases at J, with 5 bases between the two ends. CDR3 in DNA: TGTGCCAGCAGTTACGGTCGCGAGCAGTACTTC. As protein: CASSYGREQYF.

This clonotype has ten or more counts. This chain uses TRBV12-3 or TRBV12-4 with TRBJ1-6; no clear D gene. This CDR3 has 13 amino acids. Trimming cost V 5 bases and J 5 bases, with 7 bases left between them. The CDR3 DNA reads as TGTGCCAGCAGTCCCCCTCATAATTCACCCCTCCACTTT. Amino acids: CASSPPHNSPLHF.

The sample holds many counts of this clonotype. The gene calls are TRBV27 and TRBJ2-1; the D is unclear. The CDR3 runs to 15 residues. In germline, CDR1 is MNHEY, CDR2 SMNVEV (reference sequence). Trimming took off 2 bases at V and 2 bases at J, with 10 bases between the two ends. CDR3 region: CASSLGSEAYNEQFF. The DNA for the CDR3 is TGTGCCAGCAGTTTAGGGTCCGAAGCCTACAATGAGCAGTTCTTC.

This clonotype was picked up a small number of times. Here the CDR3 DNA reads TGTGCCAGTAACTTAGACGGGAGCAATCAGCCCCAGCATTTT. Protein: CASNLDGSNQPQHF. The chain links TRBV19 to TRBJ1-5; D is undetermined. CDR1 and CDR2 (germline): LNHDA, SQIVND (reference sequence). The CDR3 covers 14 residues. V lost 7 bases, J lost 1 base, and 11 bases lay in between.

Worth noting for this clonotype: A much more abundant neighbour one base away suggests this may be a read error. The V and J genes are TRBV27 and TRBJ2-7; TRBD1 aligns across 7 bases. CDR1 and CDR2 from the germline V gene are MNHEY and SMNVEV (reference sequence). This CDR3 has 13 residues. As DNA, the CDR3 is TGTGCCGGCAGCCGAGGACAGGTCTACGAGCAGTACTTC. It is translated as CAGSRGQVYEQYF.

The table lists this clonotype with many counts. CDR3 DNA: TGCGCCAGCAGCCTGGGGACAGGGAGTGAAAAACTGTTTTTT. The encoded protein is CASSLGTGSEKLFF. The chain carries TRBV5-1 and TRBJ1-4, with TRBD1 matching over 9 bases. Germline V CDR1 and CDR2: SGHRS, YFSETQ. J was trimmed by 7 bases and V by 4 bases; bases with no gene match: 5. The CDR3 runs to 14 residues.

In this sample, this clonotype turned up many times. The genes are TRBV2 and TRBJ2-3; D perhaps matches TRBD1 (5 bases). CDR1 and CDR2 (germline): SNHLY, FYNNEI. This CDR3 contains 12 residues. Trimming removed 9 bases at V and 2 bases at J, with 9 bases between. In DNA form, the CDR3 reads TGTGCCAGGGACAAACCCACAGATACGCAGTATTTT. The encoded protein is CARDKPTDTQYF.

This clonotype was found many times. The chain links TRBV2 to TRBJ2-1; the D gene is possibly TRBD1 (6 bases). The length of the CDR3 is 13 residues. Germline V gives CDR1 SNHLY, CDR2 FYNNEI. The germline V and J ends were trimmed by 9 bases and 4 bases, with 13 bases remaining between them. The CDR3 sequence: CARQRDKYNEQFF. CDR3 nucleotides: TGTGCCAGGCAACGGGACAAGTACAATGAGCAGTTCTTC.

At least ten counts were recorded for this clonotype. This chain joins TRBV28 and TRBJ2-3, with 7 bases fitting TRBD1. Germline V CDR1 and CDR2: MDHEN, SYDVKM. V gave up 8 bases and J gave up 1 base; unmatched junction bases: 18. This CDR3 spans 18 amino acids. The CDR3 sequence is CASLPPGGSLTGTDTQYF. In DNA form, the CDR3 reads TGTGCCAGCCTTCCTCCAGGGGGATCCTTGACTGGCACAGATACGCAGTATTTT.

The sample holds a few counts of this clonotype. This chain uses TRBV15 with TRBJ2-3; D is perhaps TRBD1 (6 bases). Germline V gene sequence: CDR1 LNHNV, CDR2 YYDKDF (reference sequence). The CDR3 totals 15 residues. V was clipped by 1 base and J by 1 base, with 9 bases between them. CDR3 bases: TGTGCCACCAGCAGAGCAAACAGGGGCACAGATACGCAGTATTTT. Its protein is CATSRANRGTDTQYF.

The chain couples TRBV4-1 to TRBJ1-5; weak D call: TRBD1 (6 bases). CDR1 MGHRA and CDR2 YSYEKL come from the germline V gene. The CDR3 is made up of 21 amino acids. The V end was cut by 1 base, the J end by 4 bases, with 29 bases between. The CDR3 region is CASSQGRGGFRIQLRNQPQHF. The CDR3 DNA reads TGCGCCAGCAGCCAAGGGCGAGGGGGGTTCCGAATCCAACTCCGGAATCAGCCCCAGCATTTT.

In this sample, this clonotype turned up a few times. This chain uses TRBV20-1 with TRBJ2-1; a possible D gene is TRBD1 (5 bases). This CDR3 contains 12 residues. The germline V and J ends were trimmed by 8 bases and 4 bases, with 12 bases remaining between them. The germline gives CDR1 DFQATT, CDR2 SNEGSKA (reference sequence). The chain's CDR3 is CSIQGDYNEQFF. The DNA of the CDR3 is TGCAGTATCCAGGGTGATTACAATGAGCAGTTCTTC.

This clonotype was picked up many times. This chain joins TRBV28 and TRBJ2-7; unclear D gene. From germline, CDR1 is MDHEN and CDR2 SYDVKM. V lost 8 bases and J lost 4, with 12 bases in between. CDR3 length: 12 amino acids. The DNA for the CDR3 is TGTGCCAGCGGGCCATCGGGTTACGAGCAGTACTTC. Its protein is CASGPSGYEQYF.

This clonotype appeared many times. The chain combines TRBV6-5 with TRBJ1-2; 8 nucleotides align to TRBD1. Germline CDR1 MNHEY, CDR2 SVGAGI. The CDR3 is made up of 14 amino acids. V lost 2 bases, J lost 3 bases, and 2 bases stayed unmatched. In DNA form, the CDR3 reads TGTGCCAGCAGTTACGGACAGGGATACTATGGCTACACCTTC. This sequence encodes CASSYGQGYYGYTF.

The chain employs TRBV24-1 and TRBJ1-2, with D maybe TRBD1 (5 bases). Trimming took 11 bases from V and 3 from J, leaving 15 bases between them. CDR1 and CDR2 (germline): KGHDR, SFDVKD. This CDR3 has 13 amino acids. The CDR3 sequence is CAIQAGGDYGYTF. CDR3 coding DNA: TGTGCCATACAGGCGGGAGGCGACTATGGCTACACCTTC.

The CDR3 is CASSLPGQGDLEQFF. The CDR3 bases are TGCGCCAGCAGCTTACCGGGACAGGGGGACCTTGAGCAGTTCTTC. The J gene is TRBJ2-1, the V gene TRBV5-1, with 11 positions matching TRBD1. CDR1 and CDR2 from the germline V gene are SGHRS and YFSETQ. This CDR3 has 15 amino acids. Losses at the gene ends were 2 bases for V and 9 bases for J; bases not matched to a gene: 7.

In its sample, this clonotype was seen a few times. The CDR3 DNA reads as TGTGCCAGCTCACCACCGAGCACTTCTGAGCAGTTCTTC. It codes for CASSPPSTSEQFF. The chain recombines TRBV18 with TRBJ2-1, with no clear D. The CDR3 is 13 residues long. The germline V and J ends were trimmed by 0 bases and 9 bases, with 9 bases remaining between them. CDR1 is KGHSH and CDR2 is LQKENI in the germline V gene.

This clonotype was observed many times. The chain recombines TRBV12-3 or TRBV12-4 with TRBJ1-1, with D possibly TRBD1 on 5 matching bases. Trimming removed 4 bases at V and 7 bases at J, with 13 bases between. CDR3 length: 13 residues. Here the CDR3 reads CASSWGREGEAFF. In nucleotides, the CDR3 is TGTGCCAGCAGTTGGGGCAGGGAGGGTGAAGCTTTCTTT.

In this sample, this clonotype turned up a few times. The CDR3 bases are TGTGCCAGCAGCCCCCGGAGCGCCTCGAACAATGAGCAGTTCTTC. Its translation: CASSPRSASNNEQFF. The chain recombines TRBV27 with TRBJ2-1; D not resolved. The ends were cut back, 6 bases at V and 5 bases at J, with 17 bases in the middle. Germline V gene sequence: CDR1 MNHEY, CDR2 SMNVEV (reference sequence). The length of the CDR3 is 15 residues.

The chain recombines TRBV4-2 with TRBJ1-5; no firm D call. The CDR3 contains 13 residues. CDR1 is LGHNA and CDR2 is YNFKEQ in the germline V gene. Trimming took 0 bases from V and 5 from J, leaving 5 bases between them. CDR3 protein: CASSQEPYQPQHF. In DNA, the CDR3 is TGTGCCAGCAGCCAAGAACCTTATCAGCCCCAGCATTTT.

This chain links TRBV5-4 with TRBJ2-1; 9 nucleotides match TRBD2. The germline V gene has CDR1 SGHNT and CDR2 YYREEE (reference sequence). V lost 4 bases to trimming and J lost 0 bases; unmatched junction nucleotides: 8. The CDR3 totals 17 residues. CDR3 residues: CASSPTISGSSYNEQFF. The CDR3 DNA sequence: TGTGCCAGCAGCCCTACTATTAGCGGGAGCTCCTACAATGAGCAGTTCTTC.

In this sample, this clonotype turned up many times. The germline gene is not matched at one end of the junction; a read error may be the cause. The CDR3 bases are TGTGCCAGCAGTTACTGGGACTCCTCCAATGAGCAGTTCTTC. Translated, it gives CASSYWDSSNEQFF. The chain combines TRBV6-2 or TRBV6-3 with TRBJ2-1; possibly TRBD2 for D (6 bases). The length of the CDR3 is 14 residues. The germline CDR1 and CDR2 sequences are MNHEY and SVGEGT.

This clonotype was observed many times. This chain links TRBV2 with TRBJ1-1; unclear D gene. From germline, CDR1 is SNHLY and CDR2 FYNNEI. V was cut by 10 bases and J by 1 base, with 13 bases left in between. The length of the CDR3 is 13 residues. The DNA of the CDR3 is TGTGCCACCAGCCGTACGGGGAACACTGAAGCTTTCTTT. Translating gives CATSRTGNTEAFF.

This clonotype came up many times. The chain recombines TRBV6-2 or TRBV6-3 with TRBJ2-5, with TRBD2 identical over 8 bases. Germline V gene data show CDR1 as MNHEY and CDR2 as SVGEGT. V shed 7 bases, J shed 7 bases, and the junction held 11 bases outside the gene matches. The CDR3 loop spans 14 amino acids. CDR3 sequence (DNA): TGTGCCAGCACTGCATCTAGGACTAGCCCGACCCAGTACTTC. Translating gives CASTASRTSPTQYF.

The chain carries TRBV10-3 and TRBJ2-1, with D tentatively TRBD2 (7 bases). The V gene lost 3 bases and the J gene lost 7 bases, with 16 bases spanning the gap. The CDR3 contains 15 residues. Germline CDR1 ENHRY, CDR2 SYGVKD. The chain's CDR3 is CAISEGGGPLNEQFF. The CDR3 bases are TGTGCCATCAGTGAAGGGGGGGGGCCTTTAAATGAGCAGTTCTTC.

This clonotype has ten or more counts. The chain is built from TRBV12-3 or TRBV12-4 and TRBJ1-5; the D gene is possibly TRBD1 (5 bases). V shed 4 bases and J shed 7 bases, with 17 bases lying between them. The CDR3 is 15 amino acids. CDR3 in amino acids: CASSSPDSDGQPQHF. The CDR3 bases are TGTGCCAGCAGTTCCCCTGACAGCGATGGACAGCCCCAGCATTTT.

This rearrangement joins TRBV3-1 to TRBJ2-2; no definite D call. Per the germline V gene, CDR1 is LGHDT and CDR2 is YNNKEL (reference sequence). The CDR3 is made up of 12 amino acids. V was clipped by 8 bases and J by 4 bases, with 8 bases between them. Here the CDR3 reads CASGSLTGELFF. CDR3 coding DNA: TGTGCCAGCGGATCCCTCACCGGGGAGCTGTTTTTT.

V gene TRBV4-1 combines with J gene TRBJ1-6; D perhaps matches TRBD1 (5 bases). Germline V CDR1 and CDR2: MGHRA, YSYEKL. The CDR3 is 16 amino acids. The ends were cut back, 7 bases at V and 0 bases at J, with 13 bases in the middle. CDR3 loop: CASTPRASSYNSPLHF. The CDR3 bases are TGCGCCAGCACCCCCAGGGCCAGCTCCTATAATTCACCCCTCCACTTT.

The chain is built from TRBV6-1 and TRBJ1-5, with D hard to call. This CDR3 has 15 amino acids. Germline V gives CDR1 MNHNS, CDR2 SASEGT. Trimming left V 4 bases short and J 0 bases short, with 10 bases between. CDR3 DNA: TGTGCCAGCAGTGCCGGGGAATATAGCAATCAGCCCCAGCATTTT. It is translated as CASSAGEYSNQPQHF.

Here the CDR3 DNA reads TGTGCCAGCAGCGTGGGGGGACAGGGGGCAAACACCTTC. Its translation: CASSVGGQGANTF. V and J are TRBV5-4 and TRBJ1-2; TRBD1 matches at 12 bases. V was clipped by 4 bases and J by 12 bases; unmatched bases: 7. The CDR3 runs to 13 residues. Per the germline V gene, CDR1 is SGHNT and CDR2 is YYREEE (reference sequence).